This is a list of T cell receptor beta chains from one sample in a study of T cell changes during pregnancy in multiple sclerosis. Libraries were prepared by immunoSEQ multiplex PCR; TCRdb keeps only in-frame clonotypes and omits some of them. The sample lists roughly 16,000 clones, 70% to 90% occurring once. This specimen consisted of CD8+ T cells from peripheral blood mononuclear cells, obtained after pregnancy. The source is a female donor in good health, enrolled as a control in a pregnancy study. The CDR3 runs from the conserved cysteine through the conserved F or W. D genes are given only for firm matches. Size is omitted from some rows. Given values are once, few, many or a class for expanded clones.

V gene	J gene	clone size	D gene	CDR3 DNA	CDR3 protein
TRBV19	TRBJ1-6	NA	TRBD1	TGTGCCAGTAATCAGGGGGCTGTCAATTCACCCCTCCACTTT	CASNQGAVNSPLHF
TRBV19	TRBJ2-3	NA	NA	TGTGCCAGTAGTACAGGGGTCGGCACAGATACGCAGTATTTT	CASSTGVGTDTQYF
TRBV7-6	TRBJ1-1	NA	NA	TGTGCCAGCAGCTTAGGGCTCGCGGGGAACACTGAAGCTTTCTTT	CASSLGLAGNTEAFF
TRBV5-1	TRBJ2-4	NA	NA	TGCGCCAGCAGCTTAGACGAAGCGTTAACAGCCAAAAACATTCAGTACTTC	CASSLDEALTAKNIQYF
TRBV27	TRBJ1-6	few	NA	TGTGCCAGCAGTTTATCCCACCTTTGGAGCTCCTATAATTCACCCCTCCACTTT	CASSLSHLWSSYNSPLHF
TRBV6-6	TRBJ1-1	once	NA	TGTGCCAGCAGGAGGGGGTGGGACACTGAAGCTTTCTTT	CASRRGWDTEAFF
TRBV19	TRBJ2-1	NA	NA	TGTGCCAGTAGTCCCTCTCTCAATGAGCAGTTCTTC	CASSPSLNEQFF
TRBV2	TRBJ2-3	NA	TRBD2	TGTGCCAGCAGTGAAGCAGAGCGGGAGGGAGATACGCAGTATTTT	CASSEAEREGDTQYF
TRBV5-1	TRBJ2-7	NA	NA	TGCGCCAGCAGCTTGGGAGTTTCCTACGAGCAGTACTTC	CASSLGVSYEQYF
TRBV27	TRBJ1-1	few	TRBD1	TGTGCCAGCAGTCTTGGGACAGGCGGCACTGAAGCTTTCTTT	CASSLGTGGTEAFF
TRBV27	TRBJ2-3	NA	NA	TGTGCCAGCAGTCCGGCTAGCGTTGGGAGCACAGATACGCAGTATTTT	CASSPASVGSTDTQYF
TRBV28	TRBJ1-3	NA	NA	TGTGCCAGCAGTTATGGGGACACTAGCTCTGGAAACACCATATATTTT	CASSYGDTSSGNTIYF
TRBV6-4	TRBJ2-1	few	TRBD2	TGTGCCAGCAGTGACTCGGGACTAGCGACTGAGCAGTTCTTC	CASSDSGLATEQFF
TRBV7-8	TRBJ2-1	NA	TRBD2	TGTGCCAGCATCGTTGGGACTAGCGATCCTTCCTCGAGGTCCTACAATGAGCAGTTCTTC	CASIVGTSDPSSRSYNEQFF
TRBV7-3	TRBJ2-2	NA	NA	TGTGCCAGCAGCTTAACTAGTTCCGGGGAGCTGTTTTTT	CASSLTSSGELFF
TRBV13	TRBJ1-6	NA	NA	TGTGCCAGCAGCCCCTCAGGTTCACCCCTCCACTTT	CASSPSGSPLHF
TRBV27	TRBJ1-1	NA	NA	TGTGCCAGCGGGGTAACAGGGTACACTGAAGCTTTCTTT	CASGVTGYTEAFF
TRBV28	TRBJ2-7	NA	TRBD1	TGTGCCAGCAGGTCAGGGGGTTCTGCCTACGAGCAGTACTTC	CASRSGGSAYEQYF
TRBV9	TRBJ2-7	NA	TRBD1	TGTGCCAGCAGCGTAGGAGGGGGCGGCTACGAGCAGTACTTC	CASSVGGGGYEQYF